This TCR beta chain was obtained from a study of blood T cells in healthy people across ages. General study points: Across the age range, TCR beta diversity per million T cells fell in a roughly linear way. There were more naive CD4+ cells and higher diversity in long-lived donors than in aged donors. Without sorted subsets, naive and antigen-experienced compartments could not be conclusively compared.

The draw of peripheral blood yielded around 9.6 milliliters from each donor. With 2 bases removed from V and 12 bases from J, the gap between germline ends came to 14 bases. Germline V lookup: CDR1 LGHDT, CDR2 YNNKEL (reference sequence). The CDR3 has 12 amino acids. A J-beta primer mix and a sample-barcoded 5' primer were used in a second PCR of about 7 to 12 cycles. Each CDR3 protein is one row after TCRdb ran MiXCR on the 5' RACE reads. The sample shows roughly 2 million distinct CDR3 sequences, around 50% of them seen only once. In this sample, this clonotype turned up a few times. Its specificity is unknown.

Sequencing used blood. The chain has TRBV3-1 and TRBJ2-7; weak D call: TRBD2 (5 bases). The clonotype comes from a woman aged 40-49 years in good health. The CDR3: CASSQRVGVVYF. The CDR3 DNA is TGTGCCAGCAGCCAAAGGGTGGGAGTTGTGTACTTC.